A single sample gave rise to the 6 T cell receptor beta chains below, sequenced in a study of patients and donors after allogeneic stem cell transplantation. TCRdb reanalysed the RT-PCR reads using MiXCR and keeps one entry per CDR3 protein. The sample lists 400,000 to 500,000 distinct CDR3 sequences, 16% occurring once. Sequencing was performed on blood, either unsorted or a sorted T cell fraction (not recorded which). The receptor source for this set is a human donor who was either an allogeneic HSCT recipient or a stem cell or donor lymphocyte infusion donor (not recorded which). It is not recorded whose cells these are; they may come from a transplant donor.

A few counts support this clonotype. The rearrangement joins TRBV5-1 to TRBJ2-5; 12 nucleotides line up with TRBD2. CDR3 length equals 15 residues. Losses at the gene ends were 4 bases for V and 0 bases for J; bases not matched to a gene: 1. Germline lookup yields CDR1 SGHRS and CDR2 YFSETQ. CDR3 sequence (DNA): TGCGCCAGCAGCGGGACTAGCGGGCACCAAGAGACCCAGTACTTC. Protein: CASSGTSGHQETQYF.

Concerning this clonotype itself: One junction end disagrees with the germline gene, perhaps due to a read error. The chain carries TRBV7-2 and TRBJ2-4; 9 bases agree with TRBD1. The CDR3 covers 16 residues. Germline CDR1 and CDR2: SGHTA and FQGNSA. The CDR3 DNA reads as TGTGCCAGCAGCTTAGACAGGGGGCTAGCCAAAAACATTCCGTACTTC. The encoded protein is CASSLDRGLAKNIPYF. Filled out from reference TRBV7-2 and TRBJ2-4, the complete variable domain reads GAGVSQSPSNKVTEKGKDVELRCDPISGHTALYWYRQSLGQGLEFLIYFQGNSAPDKSGLPSDRFSAERTGGSVSTLTIQRTQQEDSAVYLCASSLDRGLAKNIPYFGAGTRLSVL.

The table lists this clonotype with a few counts. The rearrangement uses TRBV3-1 and TRBJ1-6, with TRBD1 matching over 7 bases. The V gene's germline CDR1 is LGHDT and CDR2 YNNKEL (reference sequence). This CDR3 is built from 14 residues. The V and J ends lost 4 bases and 7 bases, in that order; junction bases with no gene match: 4. The chain's CDR3 is CASSPQGGNSPLHF. DNA of the CDR3: TGTGCCAGCAGCCCCCAGGGGGGAAATTCACCCCTCCACTTT.

In its sample, this clonotype was seen a few times. V gene TRBV3-1 combines with J gene TRBJ1-2; a weak D match, TRBD1 (5 bases). The CDR3 has 13 amino acids. Germline V gene lookup returns CDR1 LGHDT and CDR2 YNNKEL (reference sequence). V shed 4 bases and J shed 5 bases, with 11 bases lying between them. CDR3 nucleotide sequence: TGTGCCAGCAGCCGACGGGGGGATTATGGCTACACCTTC. Encoded protein: CASSRRGDYGYTF.

A few counts support this clonotype. The genes are TRBV7-6 and TRBJ2-5; 7 bases line up with TRBD2. With V trimmed by 5 bases and J by 4 bases, 10 bases remained unmatched. The CDR3 has 15 amino acids. The V gene's germline CDR1 is SGHVS and CDR2 FNYEAQ. The CDR3 coding sequence is TGTGCCAGCAGCATCATGTCCAGGGAGGGAGAGACCCAGTACTTC. Protein product: CASSIMSREGETQYF. The whole variable domain, remainder taken from reference TRBV7-6 and TRBJ2-5, is GAGVSQSPRYKVTKRGQDVALRCDPISGHVSLYWYRQALGQGPEFLTYFNYEAQQDKSGLPNDRFSAERPEGSISTLTIQRTEQRDSAMYRCASSIMSREGETQYFGPGTRLLVL.

The chain joins TRBV20-1 to TRBJ2-2; D call uncertain. Germline loops: CDR1 DFQATT, CDR2 SNEGSKA (reference sequence). Trimming stripped 0 bases from V and 0 bases from J, with 11 bases between. The CDR3 length is 16 residues. CDR3 residues: CSARDPRSSNTGELFF. CDR3 in DNA: TGCAGTGCTAGAGACCCGAGGTCCTCGAACACCGGGGAGCTGTTTTTT.